Below, 32 T cell receptor beta chains from the same sample are listed, as sequenced in a study of CD8 T cells in ankylosing spondylitis. One entry per CDR3 protein results from TCRdb running MiXCR on the 5' RACE reads. The data hold more than 110,000 distinct CDR3 sequences, with 6.5% to 8.5% observed a single time. What was sequenced was synovial fluid, either unsorted or a sorted T cell fraction (not recorded which). The origin of the receptors is a male donor with ankylosing spondylitis.

On this clonotype: At one end the junction does not follow the germline gene, possibly because of a read error. The chain links TRBV20-1 to TRBJ2-1, with 9 bases aligning to TRBD2. The germline V gene encodes CDR1 DFQATT and CDR2 SNEGSKA (reference sequence). The CDR3 is 20 residues long. The CDR3 loop is CCARDFLEWREGSFRNEQFF. For the CDR3, the DNA is TGCTGTGCTAGAGATTTTCTCGAGTGGCGGGAGGGAAGCTTTCGGAATGAGCAGTTCTTC.

The chain employs TRBV7-2 and TRBJ2-3; D is ambiguous. Germline CDR1 and CDR2: SGHTA and FQGNSA. CDR3 size: 15 residues. Trimming stripped 1 base from V and 4 bases from J, with 12 bases between. The CDR3 DNA reads TGTGCCAGCAGCTTAGTGGTTGGTAGGCCAGATACGCAGTATTTT. This codes for CASSLVVGRPDTQYF.

In its sample, this clonotype was seen a few times. V gene TRBV5-5 combines with J gene TRBJ1-1; unclear D gene. Between the trimmed V and J ends, which lost 0 bases and 6 bases, there was a span of 12 bases. From germline, CDR1 is SGHKS and CDR2 YYEKEE (reference sequence). The CDR3 loop spans 14 amino acids. The CDR3 reads CASSLVIRAPEAFF. CDR3 nucleotides: TGTGCCAGCAGCTTGGTGATTAGGGCCCCTGAAGCTTTCTTT.

This clonotype was recorded at least ten times. The junction shows a germline mismatch at one end, possibly a read error. V and J are TRBV11-2 and TRBJ2-1; possibly TRBD2 for D (6 bases). Germline CDR1 and CDR2: SGHAT and FQNNGV. CDR3 size: 15 residues. DNA of the CDR3: TGTGCCAGCAGCTTCCATGGGGACTCCCACAATGAGCAGTTCTTC. Translated, it gives CASSFHGDSHNEQFF.

There are many counts of this clonotype. CDR3 sequence reads: CASSPGWGTGMVGNTIYF. The CDR3 coding sequence is TGTGCCAGCAGTCCGGGTTGGGGAACAGGGATGGTTGGAAACACCATATATTTT. The rearrangement uses TRBV12-3 or TRBV12-4 and TRBJ1-3, with a weak D call TRBD1 (6 bases). The CDR3 contains 18 residues. V was cut by 5 bases and J by 3 bases, with 23 bases left in between.

Many counts were recorded for this clonotype. The chain carries TRBV11-2 and TRBJ2-3; D unresolved. Germline values: CDR1 SGHAT, CDR2 FQNNGV. This CDR3 is built from 15 residues. Trimming shortened V by 1 base and J by 2 bases, and 10 bases separated the two germline ends. DNA of the CDR3: TGTGCCAGCAGCTTAGTGGGGTTGAACACAGATACGCAGTATTTT. This translates into CASSLVGLNTDTQYF.

This clonotype occurred many times. The rearrangement joins TRBV7-2 to TRBJ2-5, with D hard to call. CDR1 SGHTA and CDR2 FQGNSA come from the germline V gene. Trimming shortened V by 2 bases and J by 5 bases, and 15 bases separated the two germline ends. The CDR3 extends over 15 amino acids. DNA of the CDR3: TGTGCCAGCAGCTTATCCCCCCCTCCGGTGGAGACCCAGTACTTC. This translates into CASSLSPPPVETQYF. Filled out from reference TRBV7-2 and TRBJ2-5, the complete variable domain reads GAGVSQSPSNKVTEKGKDVELRCDPISGHTALYWYRQSLGQGLEFLIYFQGNSAPDKSGLPSDRFSAERTGGSVSTLTIQRTQQEDSAVYLCASSLSPPPVETQYFGPGTRLLVL.

This clonotype was recorded at least ten times. The rearrangement links TRBV4-3 to TRBJ1-4; D is uncertain. Germline values: CDR1 LGHNA, CDR2 YSLEER. V gave up 1 base and J gave up 6 bases, with 3 bases separating them. The length of the CDR3 is 12 residues. The DNA of the CDR3 is TGCGCCAGCAGCCAAGGTGATGAAAAACTGTTTTTT. Translating it yields CASSQGDEKLFF.

This clonotype was detected once. The CDR3 loop is CASSPGPTRALHF. CDR3 sequence (DNA): TGTGCCAGCAGCCCGGGACCGACGAGGGCCCTCCACTTT. The chain has TRBV6-2 or TRBV6-3 and TRBJ1-6; tentatively, D is TRBD1 (5 bases). The V and J ends lost 6 bases and 14 bases respectively, with 17 bases between them. Germline values: CDR1 MNHEY, CDR2 SVGEGT. The CDR3 consists of 13 residues.

This clonotype occurred many times. The chain is built from TRBV20-1 and TRBJ2-3; 11 bases are a match to TRBD2. Germline CDR1 DFQATT, CDR2 SNEGSKA (reference sequence). V was clipped by 6 bases and J by 6 bases; unmatched bases: 11. CDR3 size: 15 residues. The CDR3 region is CSATSGGDQGDTQYF. CDR3 nucleotides: TGCAGTGCAACTAGCGGGGGAGACCAGGGGGATACGCAGTATTTT.

This clonotype showed up just a few times. The V gene is TRBV12-3 or TRBV12-4, the J gene TRBJ1-2, with TRBD1 identical over 9 bases. The CDR3 has 16 residues. V dropped 6 bases and J dropped 4; count of bases not matched to a gene: 12. The CDR3 loop reads CASSPGQGLVGYGYTF. CDR3 DNA sequence: TGTGCCAGCAGCCCGGGACAGGGTCTCGTGGGCTATGGCTACACCTTC.

This clonotype was detected ten times or more. The V and J genes are TRBV5-1 and TRBJ2-5; the D gene is possibly TRBD1 (6 bases). Looked up from germline, CDR1 is SGHRS and CDR2 is YFSETQ. V was cut by 9 bases and J by 1 base, with 13 bases left in between. CDR3 size: 13 residues. CDR3 nucleotide sequence: TGCGCCACCACGACAGGCCCCCAAGAGACCCAGTACTTC. Amino acid sequence: CATTTGPQETQYF.

This clonotype has a count of ten or more. The CDR3 reads CASRGTARNTIYF. In DNA, the CDR3 is TGTGCCAGCAGGGGGACAGCGAGAAACACCATATATTTT. The chain carries TRBV2 and TRBJ1-3; the match to TRBD1 covers 7 bases. The length of the CDR3 is 13 residues. Germline trimming cut 6 bases from V and 5 bases from J; bases unmatched to any gene: 4. Germline V gene lookup returns CDR1 SNHLY and CDR2 FYNNEI. Full variable domain (missing parts from reference TRBV2 and TRBJ1-3): EPEVTQTPSHQVTQMGQEVILRCVPISNHLYFYWYRQILGQKVEFLVSFYNNEISEKSEIFDDQFSVERPDGSNFTLKIRSTKLEDSAMYFCASRGTARNTIYFGEGSWLTVV.

This chain connects TRBV6-5 to TRBJ2-7; D gene ambiguous. Germline-derived CDR1 and CDR2 are MNHEY and SVGAGI. The V end lost 1 base, the J end lost 2 bases, and 9 bases lay between the germline ends. The CDR3 is 14 amino acids. CDR3 DNA: TGTGCCAGCAGTTACTGGAACGGACCCTACGAGCAGTACTTC. This sequence encodes CASSYWNGPYEQYF.

This clonotype was found a few times. This chain uses TRBV20-1 with TRBJ2-3; 9 bases match TRBD2. The CDR3 contains 13 residues. Germline-derived CDR1 and CDR2 are DFQATT and SNEGSKA (reference sequence). V trimming: 8 bases; J trimming: 6 bases; junction bases outside the gene matches: 9. The CDR3 DNA reads TGCAGTACAAACGGCGGGAGGGGTGATACGCAGTATTTT. Protein sequence: CSTNGGRGDTQYF.

This clonotype appeared many times. This chain uses TRBV9 with TRBJ1-6; the D is unclear. V lost 0 bases, J lost 9 bases, and 10 bases lay in between. Germline-derived CDR1 and CDR2 are SGDLS and YYNGEE. The CDR3 runs to 14 residues. CDR3 in DNA: TGTGCCAGCAGCGTAGGGCAGGATAGTTCACCCCTCCACTTT. Amino acids: CASSVGQDSSPLHF. The full variable domain, with the rest looked up from reference TRBV9 and TRBJ1-6, is DSGVTQTPKHLITATGQRVTLRCSPRSGDLSVYWYQQSLDQGLQFLIQYYNGEERAKGNILERFSAQQFPDLHSELNLSSLELGDSALYFCASSVGQDSSPLHFGNGTRLTVT.

In its sample, this clonotype was seen a few times. The chain links TRBV7-8 to TRBJ1-5; 10 bases agree with TRBD1. The CDR3 loop spans 17 amino acids. V was pared by 3 bases and J by 2 bases, with 7 bases of the junction left unmatched. Germline loops: CDR1 SGHVS, CDR2 FQNEAQ. The CDR3 spells CASSFRTGGRGNQPQHF. CDR3 nucleotide sequence: TGTGCCAGCAGCTTTAGGACAGGGGGTCGTGGCAATCAGCCCCAGCATTTT.

This chain joins TRBV4-2 and TRBJ1-1; TRBD1 agrees at 7 bases. The CDR3 runs 15 residues. V gave up 0 bases and J gave up 4 bases; unmatched junction bases: 5. The V gene's germline CDR1 is LGHNA and CDR2 YNFKEQ. CDR3 residues: CASSQELRGLTEAFF. CDR3 in DNA: TGTGCCAGCAGCCAAGAATTAAGGGGGCTCACTGAAGCTTTCTTT.

At least ten counts were recorded for this clonotype. The chain recombines TRBV6-1 with TRBJ2-7; D perhaps matches TRBD2 (6 bases). This CDR3 has 18 amino acids. V dropped 3 bases and J dropped 4 bases, with 25 bases sitting between them. Looked up from germline, CDR1 is MNHNS and CDR2 is SASEGT. The CDR3 loop is CASSDRLWDSHTDYEQYF. CDR3 sequence (DNA): TGTGCCAGCAGTGACAGACTCTGGGACTCCCACACGGATTACGAGCAGTACTTC.

This clonotype showed up many times. The chain has TRBV4-3 and TRBJ2-7; unclear D gene. This CDR3 is 14 amino acids long. The V and J ends lost 0 bases and 3 bases respectively, with 9 bases between them. The germline V gene encodes CDR1 LGHNA and CDR2 YSLEER. CDR3 coding DNA: TGCGCCAGCAGCCAAGAGGTCAGATTCTACGAGCAGTACTTC. Translating gives CASSQEVRFYEQYF.

This clonotype came up a few times. The chain joins TRBV10-3 to TRBJ1-1; 8 bases fit TRBD1. The J segment lost 5 bases and the V segment lost 3 bases, leaving 11 bases of the junction unmatched. The CDR3 sequence is 16 residues long. The germline CDR1 and CDR2 sequences are ENHRY and SYGVKD. This chain's CDR3 is CAISDNGQGEWTEAFF. In DNA, the CDR3 is TGTGCCATCAGTGATAACGGACAGGGAGAGTGGACTGAAGCTTTCTTT.

This clonotype was detected many times. The chain is built from TRBV13 and TRBJ2-2; D unclear. The germline V gene encodes CDR1 PRHDT and CDR2 FYEKMQ (reference sequence). The CDR3 sequence is 14 residues long. Between the trimmed V and J ends, which lost 2 bases and 3 bases, there was a span of 7 bases. The CDR3 here is CASSLNRDTGELFF. CDR3 sequence (DNA): TGTGCCAGCAGCTTAAACAGAGACACCGGGGAGCTGTTTTTT. Drawing the rest from reference TRBV13 and TRBJ2-2, the complete variable domain is AAGVIQSPRHLIKEKRETATLKCYPIPRHDTVYWYQQGPGQDPQFLISFYEKMQSDKGSIPDRFSAQQFSDYHSELNMSSLELGDSALYFCASSLNRDTGELFFGEGSRLTVL.

This clonotype turned up a few times. The chain uses TRBV24-1 and TRBJ2-3, with 9 bases matching TRBD1. With 3 bases clipped from V and 2 bases from J, the junction kept 2 bases outside the gene matches. The CDR3 is made up of 15 amino acids. Looked up from germline, CDR1 is KGHDR and CDR2 is SFDVKD. DNA for the CDR3: TGTGCCACCAGTGATGGACAGGGGAACACAGATACGCAGTATTTT. Amino acid sequence: CATSDGQGNTDTQYF.

This clonotype appeared many times. The CDR3 bases are TGTGCCAGCAGCGACTCAAACACCGGGGAGCTGTTTTTT. Residues: CASSDSNTGELFF. The rearrangement joins TRBV3-1 to TRBJ2-2; no clear D gene. Germline assignment: CDR1 LGHDT and CDR2 YNNKEL (reference sequence). V was trimmed by 5 bases and J by 2 bases, leaving 6 bases between them. The CDR3 has 13 amino acids.

Only a few counts were recorded for this clonotype. The chain links TRBV14 to TRBJ1-1, with D possibly being TRBD1 (5 bases). Germline CDR1 and CDR2: SGHDN and FVKESK. The CDR3 spans 14 residues. Deletions cut 1 base from V and 3 bases from J, with 9 bases between. CDR3 protein: CASSQVGGYTEAFF. CDR3 nucleotides: TGTGCCAGCAGCCAAGTGGGGGGGTACACTGAAGCTTTCTTT. The complete variable domain, with remaining parts taken from reference TRBV14 and TRBJ1-1, reads EAGVTQFPSHSVIEKGQTVTLRCDPISGHDNLYWYRRVMGKEIKFLLHFVKESKQDESGMPNNRFLAERTGGTYSTLKVQPAELEDSGVYFCASSQVGGYTEAFFGQGTRLTVV.

This chain connects TRBV5-4 to TRBJ1-4; a weak D match, TRBD1 (6 bases). Germline V gene lookup returns CDR1 SGHNT and CDR2 YYREEE (reference sequence). V shed 7 bases and J shed 8 bases, with 12 bases lying between them. The CDR3 has 12 residues. The CDR3 DNA sequence: TGTGCCAGCCACAGGGCGGGCGAAAAACTGTTTTTT. This translates into CASHRAGEKLFF.

This clonotype was counted at least ten times. The chain uses TRBV20-1 and TRBJ2-3, with 7 positions matching TRBD2. The CDR3 spans 14 residues. The germline V gene encodes CDR1 DFQATT and CDR2 SNEGSKA (reference sequence). V lost 6 bases to trimming and J lost 0 bases; unmatched junction nucleotides: 6. DNA for the CDR3: TGCAGTGCCCCAATCGGGGGGAGCACAGATACGCAGTATTTT. As protein: CSAPIGGSTDTQYF.

This clonotype was counted many times. This sequence joins TRBV2 and TRBJ1-2, with 10 bases lining up with TRBD1. In germline, CDR1 is SNHLY, CDR2 FYNNEI. V lost 6 bases and J lost 4; bases outside the gene matches: 14. The CDR3 runs to 17 residues. CDR3 sequence reads: CASSPLGQGLPGYGYTF. CDR3 bases: TGTGCCAGCAGCCCTCTGGGACAGGGGCTACCCGGCTATGGCTACACCTTC. Full variable domain (remainder filled in from reference TRBV2 and TRBJ1-2): EPEVTQTPSHQVTQMGQEVILRCVPISNHLYFYWYRQILGQKVEFLVSFYNNEISEKSEIFDDQFSVERPDGSNFTLKIRSTKLEDSAMYFCASSPLGQGLPGYGYTFGSGTRLTVV.

There are many counts of this clonotype. V is TRBV7-9 and J is TRBJ1-2; no clear D gene. The length of the CDR3 is 14 residues. Per germline, CDR1 SEHNR and CDR2 FQNEAQ (reference sequence). V lost 3 bases and J 0 bases, leaving 8 bases between the germline ends. The CDR3 is CASSLAVSNYGYTF. Here the CDR3 DNA reads TGTGCCAGCAGCTTGGCAGTATCTAACTATGGCTACACCTTC.

This chain uses TRBV7-2 with TRBJ2-7; 7 nucleotides agree with TRBD1. This CDR3 is 14 amino acids long. Trimming cost V 5 bases and J 7 bases; bases outside gene matches: 11. CDR1 and CDR2 (germline): SGHTA, FQGNSA. This CDR3 reads CASSPGTASGEQYF. DNA for the CDR3: TGTGCCAGCAGCCCCGGGACAGCTAGTGGGGAGCAGTACTTC.

This clonotype occurred a few times. The chain joins TRBV28 to TRBJ1-2; D is possibly TRBD1 (5 bases). Trimming shortened V by 4 bases and J by 5 bases, and 11 bases separated the two germline ends. Germline assignment: CDR1 MDHEN and CDR2 SYDVKM. The CDR3 has 13 residues. CDR3 DNA: TGTGCCAGCAGTTCCCCCCGGGGGTATGGCTACACCTTC. Its translation: CASSSPRGYGYTF.

This clonotype has a handful of counts. The chain employs TRBV7-9 and TRBJ1-1; D is uncertain. Trimming stripped 2 bases from V and 4 bases from J, with 11 bases between. The CDR3 has 14 residues. Germline V gene data show CDR1 as SEHNR and CDR2 as FQNEAQ (reference sequence). The chain's CDR3 is CASSLQFSRTEAFF. DNA for the CDR3: TGTGCCAGCAGCTTACAGTTCAGTCGCACTGAAGCTTTCTTT.